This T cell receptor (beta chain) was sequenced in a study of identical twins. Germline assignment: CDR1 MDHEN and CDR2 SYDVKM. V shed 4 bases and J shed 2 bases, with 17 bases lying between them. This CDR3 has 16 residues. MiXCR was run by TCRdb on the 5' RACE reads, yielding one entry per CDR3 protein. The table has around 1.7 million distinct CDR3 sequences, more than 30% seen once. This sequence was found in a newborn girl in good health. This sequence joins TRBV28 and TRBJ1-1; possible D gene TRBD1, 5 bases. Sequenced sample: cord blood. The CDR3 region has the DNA TGTGCCAGCAGTTCCCACAGGTTTTTGATAAACACTGAAGCTTTCTTT. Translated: CASSSHRFLINTEAFF.